This TCR beta chain was documented in a study of blood T cell repertoires in COVID-19. Study background: Italy, Spain and the United States were the sources of the convalescent and acute COVID-19 samples.

From germline, CDR1 is DFQATT and CDR2 SNEGSKA (reference sequence). The CDR3 has 20 residues. The V segment lost 3 bases and the J segment 4 bases; nucleotides outside the gene matches: 25. Recovered Cohort 3 donors showed two negative PCRs, clearance, or symptom resolution. The repertoire was sequenced with immunoSEQ multiplex PCR; TCRdb's copy has only in-frame clones and lacks some. The profile shows more than 150,000 clones, approximately 78% of them singletons. The genes are TRBV20-1 and TRBJ1-1; TRBD1 agrees at 8 bases. Source material: PBMCs or T cells enriched from blood (not recorded which). This sequence was found in a woman between 45 and 60 years old who had recovered from COVID-19. Here the CDR3 reads CSASRGGLYLQRQGRTEAFF. CDR3 DNA: TGCAGTGCTAGTAGGGGGGGTTTATACCTCCAGAGACAGGGGCGCACTGAAGCTTTCTTT.